Described below is a single T cell receptor beta chain sequence and its context. V was cut by 0 bases and J by 0 bases, with 12 bases left in between. CDR3 size: 17 residues. Germline V gene sequence: CDR1 MGHRA, CDR2 YSYEKL. This PCR relied on a set of 60 Vbeta primers and 13 Jbeta primers. Assay: immunoSEQ multiplex PCR; the TCRdb copy retains only in-frame clones and omits some. The sample records 150,000 to 200,000 clones, roughly 87% being singletons. These data belong to a study of cytomegalovirus exposure and HLA in healthy donors. Sequenced: PBMCs. The chain carries TRBV4-1 and TRBJ1-3, with no clear D. This TCR was recovered from a man in his fifties in good health and CMV-seropositive. Here the CDR3 DNA reads TGCGCCAGCAGCCAAGAGATCACTGCCTCCTCTGGAAACACCATATATTTT. Translated: CASSQEITASSGNTIYF.